The T cell receptor (beta chain) under discussion was sequenced for a study of T cell changes during pregnancy in multiple sclerosis. Trimming took 5 bases from V and 12 from J; bases not matched to a gene: 8. The CDR3 length is 12 residues. Germline values: CDR1 SEHNR, CDR2 FQNEAQ (reference sequence). The data were produced by immunoSEQ multiplex PCR, yet TCRdb's version contains in-frame clones alone and is incomplete. The data show under 60,000 clones, with about nine tenths seen just once and about 0.64% held by the top ten. This TCR derives from a female donor with multiple sclerosis, enrolled in a pregnancy study. The chain joins TRBV7-9 to TRBJ2-3; 7 nucleotides line up with TRBD1. The specimen comprised CD4+ T cells from peripheral blood mononuclear cells, sampled after pregnancy. The CDR3 reads CASSPGQRFQYF. DNA of the CDR3: TGTGCCAGCAGCCCGGGACAGAGGTTCCAGTATTTT.